Here is one TCR beta chain with its context. This clone was seen more than once but under ten times. What antigen it recognizes has not been identified. No clone much larger than this one lies a single base away; base qualities are absent. The sample is drawn from a study of beta chain features in type 1 diabetes listed by TCRdb under 2018. Regarding the study in general: Mean age, gender distribution, total cell number and subset yield did not differ between patients and healthy donors. A total of around 110,000,000 sorted cells were examined across all samples, and a strong correlation was observed between cell number per subset and RNA yield. The study compared the TCRB repertoires of sorted circulating CD4+ T cell subsets in recently diagnosed type 1 diabetes patients with those in matched healthy donors. Naive and central memory subsets were obtained from all 28 donors, but regulatory and stem cell-like memory subsets were isolated from only 8 patients and roughly 8 healthy donors.

The entire amount of isolated RNA was reverse transcribed using the High Capacity cDNA Reverse Transcription Kit, so the sequenced TCRB transcripts were expressed ones. Naive, central memory and regulatory T cell samples underwent deep immunoSEQ sequencing, averaging roughly 3.3 million total reads per sample. Sorted cells were lysed in RLT buffer, and RNA was extracted using DNase-treated RNeasy Micro or Mini kits according to cell number. To prevent cross-contamination, each cell subset was processed individually, whereas patient and healthy donor samples were processed jointly. TCRB sequences were amplified from cDNA with the immunoSEQ multiplex PCR, producing 87-bp fragments spanning the CDR3 region. Sequencing of the amplicons was done on the Illumina HiSeq platform. The authors' analysis ran thus. PCR bias was computationally corrected using synthetic template baselines, reads within Hamming distance 2 were collapsed, and singletons that could not be merged were discarded. Reads were aligned against IMGT so that V, D and J genes, CDR3 length and insertions or deletions at six rearrangement sites could be assigned. Within each subset, clonotype counts were normalized to the number of sorted cells before true diversity and Gini coefficients were calculated with the tcR R package. The overlap coefficient, calculated on TCRB nucleotide sequences, was used to quantify repertoire sharing. As a proxy for the pre-selection repertoire, out-of-frame TCRB sequences from naive cells were analyzed. Entries here come from immuneACCESS through TCRdb and include only in-frame sequences with V and J called. Some clones fail to appear in such tables; in the studies checked, an unresolved V gene covers under half of the shortfall, and the cause of the remainder is unknown. D and trimming come from the DNA, and the V and J calls and clone size come from that table. The sample table holds under 300,000 clones, of which around 22% were seen once. The ten largest make up around 0.011% of the sample.

A single peripheral blood draw of approximately 110 mL on average was collected from each donor into heparinised tubes. Naive, central memory, regulatory and stem cell-like memory CD4+ T cells were sorted on a BD FACSAria II using a panel including CD45RO, CCR7, CD25, CD127, CD95 and CD27. Every sorted population had a purity above 95%. Right away, PBMCs were isolated by Lymphoprep density gradient centrifugation and were stained directly, with no culture step. To minimize batch effects, samples were stained and sorted in pairs, one healthy donor with one patient per experiment. Results the study describes overall, beyond this receptor: PCR might favor shorter templates, but patient and control samples were amplified and corrected together, so any skew would affect both groups equally. At VDJ recombination sites, patients with type 1 diabetes made fewer insertions and deleted more nucleotides, a pattern implying thymic rearrangement abnormalities. Because cDNA was sequenced instead of genomic DNA, highly expressing activated cells could be over-represented, though the groups showed no difference in activation or CD3 levels. Because small numbers of individuals were included in the HLA sub-analyses, any influence of HLA type on TCRB rearrangement was left unresolved. In all four CD4+ subsets, TCRB CDR3 length was moderately but significantly shorter in type 1 diabetes patients. Naive, central memory and regulatory TCRB repertoires appeared to be more similar among patients than among healthy donors.

The source of this sequence is a woman under 40 with type 1 diabetes. Source material: naive CD4+ T cells from blood. This specimen's cell subset or site label, interpreted: true naive CD4+ T cells.

Read as DNA, the sequence is TGTGCCTCGACGGACAGGTTCTCCTACAATGAGCAGTTCTTC. Its translation is CASTDRFSYNEQFF. The chain couples TRBV5-6 to TRBJ2-1, and 7 junctional nucleotides match TRBD1. From the germline V gene, CDR1 is SGHDT and CDR2 is YYEEEE. From cysteine to phenylalanine, the CDR3 is 14 amino acids long. Only the CDR3 DNA is retained, 42 bases long and in frame from the first base. Trimmed from V: 10 bases; trimmed from J: 0 bases; junction bases lacking a gene match: 7.